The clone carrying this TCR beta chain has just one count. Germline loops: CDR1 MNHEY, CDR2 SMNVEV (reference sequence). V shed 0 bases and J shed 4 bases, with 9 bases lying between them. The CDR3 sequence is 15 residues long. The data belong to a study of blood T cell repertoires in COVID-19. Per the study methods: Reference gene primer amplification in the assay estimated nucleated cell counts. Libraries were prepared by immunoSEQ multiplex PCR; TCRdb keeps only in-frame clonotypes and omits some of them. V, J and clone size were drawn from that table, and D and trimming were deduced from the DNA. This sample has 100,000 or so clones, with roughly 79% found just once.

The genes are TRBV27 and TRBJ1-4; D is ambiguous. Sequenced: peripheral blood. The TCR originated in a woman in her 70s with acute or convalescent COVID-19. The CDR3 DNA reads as TGTGCCAGCAGTTTATCCCCACAGTTTAATGAAAAACTGTTTTTT. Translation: CASSLSPQFNEKLFF.